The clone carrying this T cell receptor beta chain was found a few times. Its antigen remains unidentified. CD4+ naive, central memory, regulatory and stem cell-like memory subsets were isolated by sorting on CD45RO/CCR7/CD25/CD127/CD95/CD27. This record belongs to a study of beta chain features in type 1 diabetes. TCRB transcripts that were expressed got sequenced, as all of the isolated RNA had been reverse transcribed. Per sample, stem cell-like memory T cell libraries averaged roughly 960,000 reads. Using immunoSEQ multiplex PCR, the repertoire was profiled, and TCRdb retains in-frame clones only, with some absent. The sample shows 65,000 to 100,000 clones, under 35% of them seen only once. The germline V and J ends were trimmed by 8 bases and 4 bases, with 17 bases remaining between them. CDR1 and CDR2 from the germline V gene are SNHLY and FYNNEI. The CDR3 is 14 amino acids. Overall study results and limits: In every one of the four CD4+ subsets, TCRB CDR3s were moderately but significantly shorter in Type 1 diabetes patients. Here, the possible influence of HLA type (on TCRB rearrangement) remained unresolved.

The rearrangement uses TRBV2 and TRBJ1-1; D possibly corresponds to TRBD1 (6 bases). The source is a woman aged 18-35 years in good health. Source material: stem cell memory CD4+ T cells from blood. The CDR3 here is CASSTGSWGTEAFF. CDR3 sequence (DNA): TGTGCCAGCTCGACAGGTTCGTGGGGCACTGAAGCTTTCTTT. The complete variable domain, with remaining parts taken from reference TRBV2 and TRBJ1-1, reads EPEVTQTPSHQVTQMGQEVILRCVPISNHLYFYWYRQILGQKVEFLVSFYNNEISEKSEIFDDQFSVERPDGSNFTLKIRSTKLEDSAMYFCASSTGSWGTEAFFGQGTRLTVV.